This T cell receptor (beta chain) came from a study of shared clonotypes between healthy human individuals (dated by TCRdb to about 2020). About the study as a whole: A couple of women and a few men aged 18 to 49 years were included in the cohort. Per donor, leukapheresis produced somewhere between about 0.85 and 8.9 billion PBMCs. Per donor, three plates each were used for CD4 naive and CD4 memory, two for CD8 naive, and one for CD8 memory. Blood TCR repertoires of about five healthy adults were deeply sequenced to estimate repertoire size and the extent of clonotype sharing between individuals. To increase sequencing depth and limit assay-specific biases, different laboratories used diverse techniques to prepare libraries and sequence TCR repertoires.

This clone was found once. Its antigen is currently not known. The input lacks base qualities; no much larger clone sits a single base away. The donors were healthy, HIV-negative adults with no recently reported acute infections or vaccinations. Every donor was a Caucasian adult residing in Nashville, Tennessee, USA. CD4+ T cells were enriched by magnetic negative selection; naive cells were then positively selected on CD45RA, and the negative fraction formed the memory subset. After blood collection by leukapheresis, PBMCs were isolated using Ficoll-Histopaque density gradient centrifugation and then cryopreserved in the vapor phase of liquid nitrogen. Analytical flow cytometry was used to check the purity and quantity of each magnetically sorted T cell population. Genomic DNA was isolated from every sorted fraction and measured by UV absorbance on a Nanodrop 2000c. Using the deep immunoSEQ assay, TCR CDR3 regions were amplified from genomic DNA by multiplex PCR. Genomic DNA extracted from each cell subset was distributed evenly over all wells of several immunoSEQ 96-well plates, and each plate served as one replicate. For sorted subsets, approximately 210 ng genomic DNA, equal to 30,000 or so T cell genomes, was loaded into each replicate PCR. The purified libraries were quantified using a Qubit 3.0 fluorometer, sized with a Bioanalyzer 2100, and then quantified again using the KAPA Library Quantification kit. Each immunoSEQ 96-well plate was sequenced on its own single-read 150-cycle Illumina NextSeq 550 flow cell. The authors processed their data as follows. Because the immunoSEQ output included only junctional sequences and no quality scores, the filtering could not be the same as the filtering used for full-length reads. Sequences were annotated with PyIR, a Python wrapper for IgBLAST v1.9, and V/J genes and CDR3 were assigned using IMGT germline references. Reads were removed for weak V/J assignments (E-value above 1e-6), missing CDR3, stop codons, out-of-frame junctions, or ambiguous translated residues. V3J clonotypes were defined by identical inferred V gene, J gene, and CDR3 amino acid sequence. Percentage overlap between repertoires was calculated by dividing the number of shared unique clonotypes by the size of the smaller repertoire. Three approaches were used to assess repertoire richness: RTK rarefaction, the Chao1 estimator, and Recon v2.1 estimates of unobserved clonotypes. For all TCRbeta clonotypes obtained by the gDNA method from a few donors, generation probabilities were computed with OLGA. Entries here come from immuneACCESS through TCRdb and include only in-frame sequences with V and J called. Some clones fail to appear in such tables; in the studies checked, an unresolved V gene covers under half of the shortfall, and the cause of the remainder is unknown. V, J and clone size derive from that table, while D and trimming were established from the DNA sequence. The sample table contains roughly 2 million clones; only one count was recorded for roughly 95% of them. 0.13% of the sample rests with the top ten.

Summary of the overall study and its limitations: Sampling was restricted to blood, and TCR repertoires in tissues likely differ from the TCR repertoires found in blood. Even with the large sequencing depth, rarefaction of the sorted-subset datasets indicated that sequencing was incomplete. Clonotypes shared by all four sorted-subset donors showed higher generation probabilities than non-shared clonotypes. Because the study included a small number of donors, the genetic and exposure-history diversity represented was limited. About 4.5% of naive CD4, 3.5% of naive CD8, roughly 2.4% of memory CD4, and about 0.4% of memory CD8 clonotypes were shared across a handful of donors. Pairwise subsampling indicated that sequencing depth was expected to affect the degree of clonotype sharing among donors. Naive subsets generally had larger estimated clonotype richness than memory subsets.

Its CDR3 holds 12 amino acids, cysteine through phenylalanine. Only the CDR3 region is kept as DNA, spanning 36 bases read in frame from base 1. According to the germline V gene, CDR1 reads MNHEY and CDR2 reads SVGAGI. V sheds 2 bases and J sheds 13 bases, leaving 14 bases between their ends. The sequencing sample was made of naive CD4+ T cells sorted from blood. The sample's cell subset or site label, in plain terms: CD45RA+ positively selected. Rearrangement joined TRBV6-5 to TRBJ1-2; tentative D gene TRBD1, with 5 bases matching. This receptor was identified in a man between 18 and 29 years old in good health. The CDR3 protein sequence reads: CASSYRWGGFTF. At the DNA level, the sequence is TGTGCCAGCAGTTACCGATGGGGGGGTTTCACCTTC.